This TCR beta chain was obtained from a study of blood T cell repertoires in COVID-19. On the study more broadly: In each case, the material was cDNA or gDNA derived from T cells, B-cell-depleted T cells, or PBMCs.

This clone was seen just once. In the authors' workflow: Estimation of nucleated cell counts was performed using reference gene primer amplification. Sequencing used immunoSEQ multiplex PCR; TCRdb keeps in-frame clones, though not all of them. V and J calls and clone size are given by that table; D and trimming were obtained from the DNA. Here the sample spans a few hundred thousand clones, roughly 80% being singletons. The CDR3 loop spans 15 amino acids. Germline V lookup: CDR1 MDHEN, CDR2 SYDVKM. V lost 6 bases, J lost 3 bases, and 8 bases stayed unmatched. The TCR originated in a young man with acute COVID-19. The rearrangement joins TRBV28 to TRBJ2-3, with 8 nucleotides matching TRBD2. Sequencing was carried out using PBMCs or T cells enriched from blood (not recorded which). CDR3 sequence: CASSFSGVGTDTQYF. The DNA of the CDR3 is TGTGCCAGCAGCTTTAGCGGGGTGGGGACAGATACGCAGTATTTT.